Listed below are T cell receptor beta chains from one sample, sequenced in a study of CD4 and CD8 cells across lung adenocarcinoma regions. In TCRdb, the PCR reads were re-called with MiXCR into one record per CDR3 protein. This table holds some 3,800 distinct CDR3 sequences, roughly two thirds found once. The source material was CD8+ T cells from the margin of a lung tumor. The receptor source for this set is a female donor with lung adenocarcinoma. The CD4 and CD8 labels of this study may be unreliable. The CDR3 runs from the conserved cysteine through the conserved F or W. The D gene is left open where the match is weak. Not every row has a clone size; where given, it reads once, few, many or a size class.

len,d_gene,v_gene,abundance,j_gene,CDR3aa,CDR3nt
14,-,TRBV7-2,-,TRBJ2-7,CASSFLASYYEQYF,TGTGCCAGCAGCTTCCTGGCGTCATATTACGAGCAGTACTTC
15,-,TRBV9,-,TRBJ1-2,CASSVAAGKGYGYTF,TGTGCCAGCAGCGTAGCAGCAGGGAAAGGCTATGGCTACACCTTC
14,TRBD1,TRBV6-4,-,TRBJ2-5,CAGRGGGDTDTQYF,TGTGCGGGCAGAGGGGGCGGAGACACAGATACCCAGTACTTC
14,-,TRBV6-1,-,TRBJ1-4,CASKVQKTNEKLFF,TGTGCCAGCAAAGTACAGAAGACTAATGAAAAACTGTTTTTT
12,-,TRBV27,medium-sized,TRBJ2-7,CASSFQGAEQYF,TGTGCCAGCAGTTTTCAAGGGGCCGAGCAGTACTTC
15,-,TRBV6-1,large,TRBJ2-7,CASSENNRDFDEQYF,TGTGCCAGCAGTGAAAATAACCGGGACTTCGACGAGCAGTACTTC
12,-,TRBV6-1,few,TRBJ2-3,CASSGIWDTQYF,TGTGCCAGCAGTGGAATCTGGGATACGCAGTATTTT
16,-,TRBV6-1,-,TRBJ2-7,CASSEDWTAKAYEQYF,TGTGCCAGCAGTGAAGATTGGACAGCCAAAGCCTACGAGCAGTACTTC
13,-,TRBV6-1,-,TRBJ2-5,CASSKGPQETQYF,TGTGCCAGCAGTAAGGGACCTCAAGAGACCCAGTACTTC
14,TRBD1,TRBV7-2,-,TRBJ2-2,CASSFDRGRGELFF,TGTGCCAGCAGCTTCGACAGGGGACGGGGGGAGCTGTTTTTT
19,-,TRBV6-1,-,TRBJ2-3,CASRSAPFGGLGGKDMQYF,TGTGCCAGCAGGTCCGCCCCTTTCGGCGGGCTAGGAGGCAAAGACATGCAGTATTTT
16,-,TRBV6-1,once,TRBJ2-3,CASRSEVLIHTDTQYF,TGTGCCAGCAGGAGCGAGGTCCTGATCCACACAGATACGCAGTATTTT
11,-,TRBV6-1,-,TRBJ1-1,CASTGNSEAFF,TGTGCCAGCACAGGAAACTCTGAAGCTTTCTTT
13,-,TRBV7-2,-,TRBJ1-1,CASRPGGNTEAFF,TGTGCCAGCAGGCCCGGGGGGAACACTGAAGCTTTCTTT
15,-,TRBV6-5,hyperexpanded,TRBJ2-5,CASSHESADGLPQYF,TGTGCCAGCAGTCACGAATCTGCGGACGGACTGCCCCAGTACTTC
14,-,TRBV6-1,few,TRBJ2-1,CASGRDTAYNEQFF,TGTGCCAGCGGGCGGGACACGGCCTACAATGAGCAGTTCTTC
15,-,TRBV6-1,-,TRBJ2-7,CASSDYAGVSYEQYF,TGTGCCAGCAGTGATTATGCAGGGGTCTCCTACGAGCAGTACTTC
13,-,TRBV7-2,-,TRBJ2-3,CGSSSRATGEQYF,TGTGGCAGCAGCTCTAGGGCCACCGGGGAGCAGTATTTT
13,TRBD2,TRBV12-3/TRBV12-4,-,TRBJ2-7,CASSGLAPYEQYF,TGTGCCAGCAGCGGACTAGCGCCCTACGAGCAGTACTTC
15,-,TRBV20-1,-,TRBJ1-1,CSARAEHQPNTEAFF,TGCAGTGCTAGGGCCGAACACCAGCCGAACACTGAAGCTTTCTTT
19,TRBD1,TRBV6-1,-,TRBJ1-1,CASRRDRGQGIEADTEAFF,TGTGCCAGCAGAAGAGACCGTGGACAGGGGATCGAGGCAGACACTGAAGCTTTCTTT
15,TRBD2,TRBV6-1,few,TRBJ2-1,CASSDFSGRNNEQFF,TGTGCCAGCAGTGACTTTAGCGGGAGAAACAATGAGCAGTTCTTC
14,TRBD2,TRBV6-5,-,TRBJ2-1,CASSYEAGVNEQFF,TGTGCCAGCAGTTACGAGGCGGGAGTCAATGAGCAGTTCTTC
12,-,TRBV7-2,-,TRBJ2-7,CASSLGALEQYF,TGTGCCAGCAGCTTAGGAGCTCTCGAGCAGTACTTC